These 22 T cell receptor beta chains came from one sample sequenced in a study of blood T cell repertoires in COVID-19. Some clones are missing from TCRdb's copy, which holds only in-frame ones; the method was immunoSEQ multiplex PCR. In the table there are 95,000 to 120,000 clones, 75% to 90% of which are singletons. Sequencing used peripheral blood. The receptors were sampled from a human donor in a cohort sampled during active COVID-19.

The rearrangement joins TRBV3-1 (or the pseudogene TRBV3-2) to TRBJ2-7; 9 nucleotides agree with TRBD1. The CDR3 is 17 amino acids. Germline CDR1 and CDR2: LGHDT and YNNKEL (reference sequence). V gave up 2 bases and J gave up 0 bases; unmatched junction bases: 8. The CDR3 sequence is CASSQLNGTGNSYEQYF. The CDR3 DNA is TGTGCCAGCAGCCAACTAAATGGGACAGGGAACTCCTACGAGCAGTACTTC.

The chain combines TRBV12-5 with TRBJ1-1; the D gene is possibly TRBD1 (6 bases). This CDR3 region has 14 residues. Deletions cut 7 bases from V and 4 bases from J, with 16 bases between. In germline, CDR1 is LGHNT, CDR2 FRNRAP. CDR3 protein: CASARGDIGTEAFF. In DNA, the CDR3 is TGTGCTAGTGCACGAGGGGACATTGGCACTGAAGCTTTCTTT.

Only one count was recorded for this clone. V usage is TRBV7-5 and J usage is TRBJ1-1; whether TRBD1, the table's D call, matches the DNA was not checked. TRBV7-5 is shown as a pseudogene. The CDR3 totals 16 residues. The CDR3, as DNA: TGTGCCAGAAGCGGTCGGACAGGGCGGGGGAACACTGAAGCTTTCTTT. It translates to CARSGRTGRGNTEAFF.

CDR3 in DNA: TGTGCCAGCAGCTTCCTTCGGACTGAAGCTTTCTTT. Its protein is CASSFLRTEAFF. The chain is built from TRBV11-2 and TRBJ1-1; no definite D call. Looked up from germline, CDR1 is SGHAT and CDR2 is FQNNGV. V gave up 3 bases and J gave up 5 bases, with 7 bases separating them. The CDR3 has 12 amino acids. Together with reference TRBV11-2 and TRBJ1-1, the CDR3 gives the full variable domain: EAGVAQSPRYKIIEKRQSVAFWCNPISGHATLYWYQQILGQGPKLLIQFQNNGVVDDSQLPKDRFSAERLKGVDSTLKIQPAKLEDSAVYLCASSFLRTEAFFGQGTRLTVV.

This chain connects TRBV5-6 to TRBJ2-3; the D gene is possibly TRBD1 (6 bases). The V and J ends lost 7 bases and 2 bases respectively, with 14 bases between them. The CDR3 is 14 residues long. Germline loops: CDR1 SGHDT, CDR2 YYEEEE. The CDR3 region is CASEPWTATDTQYF. The CDR3 DNA follows: TGTGCCAGCGAACCCTGGACAGCCACAGATACGCAGTATTTT. Full variable domain (remainder filled in from reference TRBV5-6 and TRBJ2-3): DAGVTQSPTHLIKTRGQQVTLRCSPKSGHDTVSWYQQALGQGPQFIFQYYEEEERQRGNFPDRFSGHQFPNYSSELNVNALLLGDSALYLCASEPWTATDTQYFGPGTRLTVL.

The chain joins TRBV6-5 to TRBJ1-2, with D unresolved. This CDR3 is built from 13 residues. V gave up 5 bases and J gave up 4 bases, with 11 bases separating them. Germline V lookup: CDR1 MNHEY, CDR2 SVGAGI. In nucleotides, the CDR3 is TGTGCCAGCAGTAACCCGGGAACCTATGGCTACACCTTC. Its protein product is CASSNPGTYGYTF.

This sequence joins TRBV7-9 and TRBJ2-7, with TRBD2 matching 8 bases. Looked up from germline, CDR1 is SEHNR and CDR2 is FQNEAQ (reference sequence). The J segment lost 2 bases and the V segment lost 8 bases, leaving 5 bases of the junction unmatched. The CDR3 has 13 amino acids. The CDR3 DNA reads TGTGCCAGCGGGCTAGCGGGCACCTACGAGCAGTACTTC. As protein: CASGLAGTYEQYF.

The gene calls are TRBV10-2 and TRBJ1-3; D not certain. CDR3 length: 12 amino acids. Germline V gene lookup returns CDR1 WSHSY and CDR2 SAAADI. Trimming took off 6 bases at V and 3 bases at J, with 6 bases between the two ends. The CDR3 loop reads CASSGDGNTIYF. CDR3 nucleotide sequence: TGCGCCAGCAGCGGAGATGGAAACACCATATATTTT.

The chain joins TRBV30 to TRBJ2-3, with D perhaps TRBD1 (6 bases). The germline CDR1 and CDR2 sequences are GTSNPN and SVGIG (reference sequence). CDR3 size: 13 residues. V was shortened by 3 bases and J by 3 bases, with 10 bases between the two germline ends. CDR3 loop: CAWRERGTDTQYF. The DNA for the CDR3 is TGTGCCTGGAGAGAAAGGGGGACAGATACGCAGTATTTT. The whole variable domain, filled in from reference TRBV30 and TRBJ2-3, reads SQTIHQWPATLVQPVGSPLSLECTVEGTSNPNLYWYRQAAGRGLQLLFYSVGIGQISSEVPQNLSASRPQDRQFILSSKKLLLSDSGFYLCAWRERGTDTQYFGPGTRLTVL.

There are a few counts of this clone. The chain links TRBV5-1 to TRBJ2-1; D unclear. The CDR3 loop spans 15 amino acids. Germline V lookup: CDR1 SGHRS, CDR2 YFSETQ. Between the trimmed V and J ends, which lost 0 bases and 0 bases, there was a span of 7 bases. The CDR3 here is CASSLVVSSYNEQFF. CDR3 nucleotides: TGCGCCAGCAGCTTGGTGGTTAGCTCCTACAATGAGCAGTTCTTC.

The rearrangement uses TRBV11-2 and TRBJ2-1; 13 bases align to TRBD2. V lost 2 bases, J lost 12 bases, and 10 bases stayed unmatched. The CDR3 contains 16 residues. Germline lookup yields CDR1 SGHAT and CDR2 FQNNGV. CDR3 sequence (DNA): TGTGCCAGCAGCTTAACTAGCGGGGGGGCCTGGGTTCGGCAGTTCTTC. It encodes CASSLTSGGAWVRQFF.

The chain joins TRBV6-6 to TRBJ2-3, with D tentatively TRBD2 (6 bases). Germline CDR1 is MNHNY and CDR2 is SVGAGI (reference sequence). V lost 11 bases and J 2 bases, leaving 17 bases between the germline ends. CDR3 length: 14 amino acids. In DNA form, the CDR3 reads TGTGCCCCGCGGCGGGGAATAGTCACAGATACGCAGTATTTT. Amino acid sequence: CAPRRGIVTDTQYF.

The chain links TRBV2 to TRBJ1-1; D is possibly TRBD1 (5 bases). With 5 bases removed from V and 4 bases from J, the gap between germline ends came to 14 bases. Germline lookup yields CDR1 SNHLY and CDR2 FYNNEI. This CDR3 is built from 14 residues. DNA of the CDR3: TGTGCCAGCAGTCTCCGGGACTGGGGCACTGAAGCTTTCTTT. Residues: CASSLRDWGTEAFF.

This chain uses TRBV7-2 with TRBJ1-6; D uncertain. V dropped 0 bases and J dropped 3 bases, with 9 bases sitting between them. The CDR3 has 16 residues. Germline V CDR1 and CDR2: SGHTA, FQGNSA. CDR3 protein: CASSLASGRYNSPLHF. For the CDR3, the DNA is TGTGCCAGCAGCTTAGCATCAGGCCGCTATAATTCACCCCTCCACTTT.

The V and J genes are TRBV6-4 and TRBJ2-1; possibly TRBD2 for D (5 bases). Deletions cut 0 bases from V and 3 bases from J, with 9 bases between. This CDR3 is built from 15 residues. Germline V gene sequence: CDR1 MRHNA, CDR2 SNTAGT. CDR3 amino acids: CASSDSRGSYNEQFF. The DNA of the CDR3 is TGTGCCAGCAGTGACTCGAGAGGGAGCTACAATGAGCAGTTCTTC.

The chain couples TRBV6-6 to TRBJ2-7; 8 positions agree with TRBD1. The CDR3 length is 14 residues. Germline assignment: CDR1 MNHNY and CDR2 SVGAGI (reference sequence). V shed 1 base and J 2 bases; nucleotides not matched to a gene: 1. CDR3 nucleotides: TGTGCCAGCAGTTACTGGACAGGGACCTACGAGCAGTACTTC. Translated, it gives CASSYWTGTYEQYF.

This clone showed up just a few times. The chain joins TRBV9 to TRBJ1-2, with D perhaps TRBD1 (5 bases). V lost 4 bases, J lost 8 bases, and 24 bases lay in between. The CDR3 runs 16 residues. CDR1 and CDR2 (germline): SGDLS, YYNGEE. Here the CDR3 DNA reads TGTGCCAGCAGCACAGGAAGGGACTCTAAAACTGGCGGCTACACCTTC. Protein: CASSTGRDSKTGGYTF.

V gene TRBV6-5 combines with J gene TRBJ2-6; D is undetermined. Germline CDR1 is MNHEY and CDR2 is SVGAGI. This CDR3 contains 16 residues. Deletions cut 0 bases from V and 0 bases from J, with 6 bases between. DNA for the CDR3: TGTGCCAGCAGTTACTCCACAGCCTCTGGGGCCAACGTCCTGACTTTC. This sequence encodes CASSYSTASGANVLTF.

This clone was seen a few times. This chain joins TRBV11-2 and TRBJ1-1, with a possible D match to TRBD1 (6 bases). Germline lookup yields CDR1 SGHAT and CDR2 FQNNGV. Trimming left V 4 bases short and J 10 bases short, with 19 bases between. The CDR3 is 14 residues long. The DNA of the CDR3 is TGTGCCAGCAGCTCCGGGACACCGACTGGCGGAGCTTTCTTT. As protein: CASSSGTPTGGAFF.

The DNA of the CDR3 is TGTGCCAGCTCCGGGACAATAAGCACAGATACGCAGTATTTT. Translating gives CASSGTISTDTQYF. J is TRBJ2-3 and V is TRBV6-5; D might be TRBD1 (6 bases). Trimming shortened V by 8 bases and J by 0 bases, and 12 bases separated the two germline ends. This CDR3 contains 14 residues. The germline CDR1 and CDR2 sequences are MNHEY and SVGAGI.

The chain has TRBV10-1 and TRBJ2-2; 9 bases fit TRBD1. The CDR3 has 16 residues. The V gene's germline CDR1 is WNHNN and CDR2 SYGVQD (reference sequence). The ends lost 3 bases at V and 6 bases at J; junction bases unmatched: 8. This CDR3 reads CASSDVGTGSAGELFF. CDR3 sequence (DNA): TGCGCCAGCAGTGATGTGGGGACAGGGTCGGCCGGGGAGCTGTTTTTT.

The gene calls are TRBV6-5 and TRBJ2-2; the match to TRBD1 covers 9 bases. From germline, CDR1 is MNHEY and CDR2 SVGAGI. This CDR3 has 15 amino acids. The ends lost 8 bases at V and 2 bases at J; junction bases unmatched: 6. As DNA, the CDR3 is TGTGCCAGCGGTTGGGACAGGGTCAACACCGGGGAGCTGTTTTTT. This translates into CASGWDRVNTGELFF.